The 27 T cell receptor beta chains listed next were all sequenced from one sample in a study of blood T cell repertoires in COVID-19. Clones were read by immunoSEQ multiplex PCR, and TCRdb kept only the in-frame ones, dropping some. The sample yields over 150,000 clones, approximately 85% seen once. Sequenced sample: peripheral blood. The receptors come from a man aged 60-69 years with COVID-19, enrolled during active disease.

This chain joins TRBV4-3 and TRBJ2-1; 8 bases are a match to TRBD2. Losses at the gene ends were 0 bases for V and 1 base for J; bases not matched to a gene: 5. CDR1 and CDR2 from the germline V gene are LGHNA and YSLEER. The CDR3 has 17 amino acids. CDR3 in amino acids: CASSQEAGGSSYNEQFF. In DNA, the CDR3 is TGCGCCAGCAGCCAAGAGGCGGGAGGTTCTTCCTACAATGAGCAGTTCTTC.

The rearrangement uses TRBV6-1 and TRBJ2-5; tentatively, D is TRBD1 (6 bases). The CDR3 consists of 14 residues. Germline lookup yields CDR1 MNHNS and CDR2 SASEGT. V shed 2 bases and J shed 7 bases, with 14 bases lying between them. The CDR3 coding sequence is TGTGCCAGCAGTGAAAAGTACAGGGATGGGACCCAGTACTTC. Its protein is CASSEKYRDGTQYF.

This clone was counted once. The chain joins TRBV6-5 to TRBJ2-7; D possibly corresponds to TRBD1 (6 bases). Trimming pared 6 bases from V and 1 base from J, leaving 16 bases between. Germline V gene lookup returns CDR1 MNHEY and CDR2 SVGAGI. The length of the CDR3 is 15 residues. The CDR3 nucleotides read TGTGCCAGCAGCCGATTCGGGACACCTTCCTACGAGCAGTACTTC. Residues: CASSRFGTPSYEQYF.

This chain links TRBV24-1 with TRBJ2-7; 12 positions match TRBD2. V lost 4 bases to trimming and J lost 6 bases; unmatched junction nucleotides: 9. This CDR3 comprises 16 residues. Germline assignment: CDR1 KGHDR and CDR2 SFDVKD. The DNA for the CDR3 is TGTGCCACCAGTGACACCCTAGCGGGGGGGCCAGGCGAGCAGTACTTC. It codes for CATSDTLAGGPGEQYF.

This chain uses TRBV5-1 with TRBJ2-5; maybe TRBD2 (6 bases). V was shortened by 4 bases and J by 3 bases, with 16 bases between the two germline ends. CDR1 is SGHRS and CDR2 is YFSETQ in the germline V gene. The CDR3 sequence is 15 residues long. The CDR3 reads CASSRLGSGEETQYF. CDR3 nucleotides: TGCGCCAGCAGCAGACTAGGGTCGGGGGAAGAGACCCAGTACTTC.

The chain employs TRBV28 and TRBJ1-5; D is undetermined. CDR1 MDHEN and CDR2 SYDVKM come from the germline V gene. V dropped 8 bases and J dropped 11 bases, with 16 bases sitting between them. The CDR3 length is 12 residues. The CDR3 nucleotides read TGTGCCAGCGGGGTGGGGAGAATGTCCCAGCATTTT. This codes for CASGVGRMSQHF.

The chain combines TRBV2 with TRBJ2-5; maybe TRBD2 (6 bases). Germline lookup yields CDR1 SNHLY and CDR2 FYNNEI. CDR3 size: 15 residues. V was trimmed by 2 bases and J by 4 bases, leaving 14 bases between them. The CDR3 region has the DNA TGTGCCAGCAGTGAAAGGTCCCTGGGGGGAGAGACCCAGTACTTC. It encodes CASSERSLGGETQYF.

The chain couples TRBV6-6 to TRBJ2-2; 7 bases map to TRBD2. J gave up 4 bases and V 6 bases, and 11 bases lay outside the gene matches. The germline gives CDR1 MNHNY, CDR2 SVGAGI (reference sequence). CDR3 length: 16 amino acids. The CDR3 sequence: CASRITSGGGTGELFF. Written as DNA, the CDR3 is TGTGCCAGCAGGATCACTTCCGGCGGGGGCACCGGGGAGCTGTTTTTT.

This clone was detected once. This sequence joins TRBV4-3 and TRBJ1-5; TRBD1 aligns across 7 bases. The germline CDR1 and CDR2 sequences are LGHNA and YSLEER. The CDR3 has 15 amino acids. Germline trimming cut 0 bases from V and 6 bases from J; bases unmatched to any gene: 5. The CDR3 nucleotides are TGCGCCAGCAGCCAAGAAAGGACAGGTGGTCAGCCCCAGCATTTT. Translating it yields CASSQERTGGQPQHF.

The chain has TRBV19 and TRBJ1-1; 11 nucleotides align to TRBD1. Trimming took 5 bases from V and 3 from J; bases not matched to a gene: 11. The CDR3 length is 17 residues. Germline assignment: CDR1 LNHDA and CDR2 SQIVND (reference sequence). The DNA for the CDR3 is TGTGCCAGTAGTCCCCTCCGGACAGGGGGCAAGGACACTGAAGCTTTCTTT. Its protein product is CASSPLRTGGKDTEAFF.

The V gene is TRBV27, the J gene TRBJ1-5, with D perhaps matching TRBD1 (5 bases). Germline-derived CDR1 and CDR2 are MNHEY and SMNVEV (reference sequence). Trimming left V 8 bases short and J 2 bases short, with 10 bases between. This CDR3 region has 13 residues. CDR3 amino acids: CASAGGGNQPQHF. The CDR3 bases are TGTGCCAGCGCTGGGGGGGGCAATCAGCCCCAGCATTTT.

The J gene is TRBJ1-2, the V gene TRBV6-2 or TRBV6-3; tentative D call: TRBD1 (5 bases). V was trimmed by 4 bases and J by 4 bases, leaving 10 bases between them. Germline lookup yields CDR1 MNHEY and CDR2 SVGEGT. The CDR3 spans 13 residues. CDR3 amino acids: CASSLTEAYGYTF. The CDR3 DNA is TGTGCCAGCAGTTTGACAGAGGCCTATGGCTACACCTTC.

The V gene is TRBV19, the J gene TRBJ2-3, with 7 bases fitting TRBD2. The length of the CDR3 is 15 residues. With V trimmed by 1 base and J by 3 bases, 4 bases remained unmatched. Germline CDR1 LNHDA, CDR2 SQIVND (reference sequence). CDR3 loop: CASSIGFSGTDTQYF. DNA for the CDR3: TGTGCCAGTAGTATAGGTTTTAGCGGGACAGATACGCAGTATTTT.

The chain joins TRBV28 to TRBJ2-5, with D possibly matching TRBD2 (6 bases). The germline V gene has CDR1 MDHEN and CDR2 SYDVKM. The CDR3 is made up of 15 amino acids. V was cut by 3 bases and J by 5 bases, with 16 bases left in between. The CDR3 DNA follows: TGTGCCAGCAGTTTGGCTAGCGCGGGATGGGAGACCCAGTACTTC. Translating it yields CASSLASAGWETQYF.

The rearrangement uses TRBV6-2 or TRBV6-3 and TRBJ1-6, with D possibly being TRBD1 (5 bases). Germline CDR1 is MNHEY and CDR2 is SVGEGT. The ends were cut back, 2 bases at V and 5 bases at J, with 7 bases in the middle. This CDR3 spans 14 amino acids. The DNA for the CDR3 is TGTGCCAGCAGTTACCTGACAGATAATTCACCCCTCCACTTT. It codes for CASSYLTDNSPLHF.

The chain has TRBV7-9 and TRBJ2-2; 7 nucleotides align to TRBD1. With 3 bases clipped from V and 3 bases from J, the junction kept 7 bases outside the gene matches. The CDR3 is made up of 16 amino acids. CDR1 SEHNR and CDR2 FQNEAQ come from the germline V gene (reference sequence). The CDR3 protein is CASSFRQGVDTGELFF. CDR3 sequence (DNA): TGTGCCAGCAGCTTCAGGCAGGGGGTGGACACCGGGGAGCTGTTTTTT.

This clone was counted once. The rearrangement joins TRBV6-5 to TRBJ1-2; TRBD1 is a possible D gene (5 bases). V dropped 6 bases and J dropped 4 bases, with 9 bases sitting between them. The germline CDR1 and CDR2 sequences are MNHEY and SVGAGI. The CDR3 has 12 amino acids. The CDR3 reads CASRLDTYGYTF. The CDR3, as DNA: TGTGCCAGCAGATTGGACACCTATGGCTACACCTTC.

The V gene is TRBV30, the J gene TRBJ2-1; 12 bases fit TRBD2. The CDR3 contains 15 residues. The germline gives CDR1 GTSNPN, CDR2 SVGIG (reference sequence). The trim removed 6 bases at V and 4 bases at J, leaving 7 bases unmatched. CDR3 sequence: CACQPLAGGYNEQFF. CDR3 DNA sequence: TGTGCCTGTCAACCCCTAGCGGGAGGGTACAATGAGCAGTTCTTC.

V usage is TRBV12-3 or TRBV12-4 and J usage is TRBJ1-1; D may be TRBD1 (5 bases). V shed 6 bases and J shed 11 bases, with 16 bases lying between them. The CDR3 is 12 amino acids. CDR3 in amino acids: CASSPWAGIAFF. Written as DNA, the CDR3 is TGTGCCAGCAGCCCCTGGGCAGGGATTGCTTTCTTT.

The V and J genes are TRBV18 and TRBJ1-3; D remains unclear. V was cut by 2 bases and J by 0 bases, with 11 bases left in between. The CDR3 is 16 residues long. In germline, CDR1 is KGHSH, CDR2 LQKENI. The CDR3 reads CASSPGPVLSGNTIYF. For the CDR3, the DNA is TGTGCCAGCTCACCAGGGCCGGTCCTCTCTGGAAACACCATATATTTT.

This clone appeared a few times. V gene TRBV6-6 combines with J gene TRBJ2-7; TRBD1 agrees at 9 bases. Germline values: CDR1 MNHNY, CDR2 SVGAGI (reference sequence). V shed 5 bases, J shed 4 bases, and the junction held 9 bases outside the gene matches. The CDR3 totals 15 residues. The CDR3: CASSTRRTGVYEQYF. In DNA form, the CDR3 reads TGTGCCAGCAGTACTCGACGGACAGGGGTTTACGAGCAGTACTTC.

This chain links TRBV5-1 with TRBJ1-1; possibly TRBD1 for D (5 bases). The germline V and J ends were trimmed by 0 bases and 8 bases, with 14 bases remaining between them. The CDR3 is 14 residues long. CDR1 SGHRS and CDR2 YFSETQ come from the germline V gene. CDR3 sequence: CASSLGQSLVEAFF. CDR3 bases: TGCGCCAGCAGCTTGGGACAGTCACTTGTAGAAGCTTTCTTT.

This clone has only a few counts. The chain is built from TRBV18 and TRBJ2-5, with 7 bases aligning to TRBD1. The junction had 5 bases not matched to a gene; V was cut back by 5 bases and J by 5 bases. The CDR3 is 13 residues long. Germline V gives CDR1 KGHSH, CDR2 LQKENI. CDR3 loop: CASSYGQEETQYF. CDR3 sequence (DNA): TGTGCCAGCTCATACGGACAGGAGGAGACCCAGTACTTC.

The rearrangement uses TRBV5-8 and TRBJ2-1; 9 positions agree with TRBD1. J was trimmed by 8 bases and V by 4 bases; bases with no gene match: 10. CDR1 and CDR2 (germline): SGHTS, YDEGEE. The CDR3 sequence is 15 residues long. The CDR3 protein is CASSPGTGFLDEQFF. DNA of the CDR3: TGTGCCAGCAGCCCCGGGACAGGGTTTCTCGATGAGCAGTTCTTC.

The CDR3 DNA reads as TGTGCCAGCAGCTCACAGAGGGCTGGGTACACTGAAGCTTTCTTT. It translates to CASSSQRAGYTEAFF. The chain is built from TRBV14 and TRBJ1-1; D gene unclear. Germline lookup yields CDR1 SGHDN and CDR2 FVKESK. The V gene lost 5 bases and the J gene lost 3 bases, with 16 bases spanning the gap. The CDR3 is 15 amino acids.

The V call is TRBV5-1, the J call TRBJ2-2, with TRBD2 as a possible D gene (5 bases). V gave up 0 bases and J gave up 3 bases, with 9 bases separating them. Per the germline V gene, CDR1 is SGHRS and CDR2 is YFSETQ. The CDR3 length is 15 residues. The CDR3, as DNA: TGCGCCAGCAGCTTGGGGCTAGCAGACACCGGGGAGCTGTTTTTT. Its translation: CASSLGLADTGELFF.

This clone was seen only once. The chain links TRBV25-1 to TRBJ1-1, with D tentatively TRBD1 (5 bases). Trimming pared 3 bases from V and 3 bases from J, leaving 11 bases between. Germline-derived CDR1 and CDR2 are MGHDK and SYGVNS. This CDR3 comprises 14 residues. The CDR3 loop is CASSDREGYTEAFF. The CDR3 nucleotides are TGTGCCAGCAGTGACAGGGAGGGTTACACTGAAGCTTTCTTT.